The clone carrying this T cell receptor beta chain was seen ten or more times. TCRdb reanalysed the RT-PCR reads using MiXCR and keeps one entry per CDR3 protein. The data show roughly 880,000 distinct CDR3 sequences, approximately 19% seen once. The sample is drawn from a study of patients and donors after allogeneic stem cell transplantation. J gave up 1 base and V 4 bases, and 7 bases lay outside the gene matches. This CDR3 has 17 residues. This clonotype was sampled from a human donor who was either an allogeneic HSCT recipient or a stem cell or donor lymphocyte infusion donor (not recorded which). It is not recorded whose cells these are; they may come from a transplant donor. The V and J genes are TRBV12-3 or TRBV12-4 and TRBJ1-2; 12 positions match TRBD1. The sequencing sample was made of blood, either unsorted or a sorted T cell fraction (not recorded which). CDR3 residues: CASSSPGQGAFNYGYTF. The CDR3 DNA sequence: TGTGCCAGCAGTTCCCCGGGACAGGGGGCCTTTAACTATGGCTACACCTTC.